These T cell receptor beta chains were read from a single sample in a study of blood T cell repertoires in COVID-19. The assay was immunoSEQ multiplex PCR, and TCRdb's table has in-frame clones only and misses some. This repertoire shows approximately 50,000 clones, 78% found once; its top ten account for around 5.8%. Source material: PBMCs or T cells enriched from blood (not recorded which). These receptors all come from a woman in her fifties or sixties with acute COVID-19. CDR3s include the opening cysteine and the closing phenylalanine or tryptophan. The D gene is left open where the match is weak. Not every row has a clone size; where given, it reads once, few, many or a size class.

clone size: -; D gene: TRBD1; J gene: TRBJ1-2; V gene: TRBV2; CDR3 protein: CASSSRDRAGNYGYTF; CDR3 DNA: TGTGCCAGCAGTAGCCGGGACAGGGCGGGGAACTATGGCTACACCTTC
clone size: -; D gene: -; J gene: TRBJ1-1; V gene: TRBV6-5; CDR3 protein: CASRWYTEAFF; CDR3 DNA: TGTGCCAGCCGGTGGTACACTGAAGCTTTCTTT
clone size: -; D gene: TRBD1; J gene: TRBJ2-6; V gene: TRBV4-2; CDR3 protein: CASSQEEDRPGANVLTF; CDR3 DNA: TGTGCCAGCAGCCAAGAGGAGGACAGGCCAGGGGCCAACGTCCTGACTTTC
clone size: -; D gene: -; J gene: TRBJ1-1; V gene: TRBV5-1; CDR3 protein: CASSLWEQTKGTEAFF; CDR3 DNA: TGCGCCAGCAGCTTGTGGGAACAGACTAAGGGCACTGAAGCTTTCTTT
clone size: medium-sized; D gene: TRBD1; J gene: TRBJ1-2; V gene: TRBV7-9; CDR3 protein: CASSLTGQGAYGYTF; CDR3 DNA: TGTGCCAGCAGCTTAACGGGACAGGGTGCGTATGGCTACACCTTC
clone size: -; D gene: TRBD1; J gene: TRBJ2-7; V gene: TRBV10-3; CDR3 protein: CAISDGQVYEQYF; CDR3 DNA: TGTGCCATCAGCGACGGACAGGTCTACGAGCAGTACTTC
clone size: -; D gene: -; J gene: TRBJ1-4; V gene: TRBV7-5; CDR3 protein: CARRLEGRSRRKKLFF; CDR3 DNA: TGTGCCAGAAGACTAGAGGGTCGGTCACGTAGAAAGAAACTGTTTTTT
clone size: -; D gene: -; J gene: TRBJ1-4; V gene: TRBV2; CDR3 protein: CASSARRTDEKLFF; CDR3 DNA: TGTGCCAGCAGTGCAAGAAGGACTGACGAAAAACTGTTTTTT
clone size: -; D gene: TRBD1; J gene: TRBJ2-3; V gene: TRBV4-1; CDR3 protein: CASSQGRGPGTDTQYF; CDR3 DNA: TGCGCCAGCAGCCAGGGCAGGGGGCCCGGCACAGATACGCAGTATTTT
clone size: -; D gene: -; J gene: TRBJ2-7; V gene: TRBV4-2; CDR3 protein: CASSQNTGTQSYEQYF; CDR3 DNA: TGTGCCAGCAGCCAAAATACTGGGACACAATCCTACGAGCAGTACTTC
clone size: -; D gene: -; J gene: TRBJ2-3; V gene: TRBV5-1; CDR3 protein: CASLRTDTQYF; CDR3 DNA: TGCGCCAGCCTACGCACAGATACGCAGTATTTT
clone size: -; D gene: TRBD2; J gene: TRBJ2-7; V gene: TRBV11-2; CDR3 protein: CASSFDRGDREQYF; CDR3 DNA: TGTGCCAGCAGCTTTGATCGGGGGGATCGGGAGCAGTACTTC
clone size: -; D gene: TRBD2; J gene: TRBJ2-1; V gene: TRBV24-1; CDR3 protein: CATSDFSGALRDEQFF; CDR3 DNA: TGTGCCACCAGTGACTTTAGCGGGGCCCTTCGGGATGAGCAGTTCTTC
clone size: few; D gene: -; J gene: TRBJ1-1; V gene: TRBV12-3/TRBV12-4; CDR3 protein: CASSLQENTEAFF; CDR3 DNA: TGTGCCAGCAGTTTACAGGAAAACACTGAAGCTTTCTTT
clone size: -; D gene: -; J gene: TRBJ2-1; V gene: TRBV27; CDR3 protein: CASSLFGRGSRVANEQFF; CDR3 DNA: TGTGCCAGCAGTTTATTCGGTAGGGGTTCACGTGTAGCTAATGAGCAGTTCTTC
clone size: -; D gene: TRBD2; J gene: TRBJ2-5; V gene: TRBV28; CDR3 protein: CASSLMSPGGQETQYF; CDR3 DNA: TGTGCCAGCAGTTTAATGTCCCCGGGGGGCCAAGAGACCCAGTACTTC
clone size: -; D gene: TRBD1; J gene: TRBJ2-7; V gene: TRBV28; CDR3 protein: CASSFGGQGADKEQYF; CDR3 DNA: TGTGCCAGCAGTTTCGGTGGACAGGGGGCGGATAAAGAGCAGTACTTC
clone size: -; D gene: TRBD2; J gene: TRBJ2-1; V gene: TRBV3-1/TRBV3-2; CDR3 protein: CASSLTSGGNNEQFF; CDR3 DNA: TGTGCCAGCAGCCTGACTAGCGGGGGGAACAATGAGCAGTTCTTC
clone size: -; D gene: -; J gene: TRBJ2-2; V gene: TRBV5-1; CDR3 protein: CASSLTGTGELFF; CDR3 DNA: TGCGCCAGCAGCTTGACAGGAACCGGGGAGCTGTTTTTT
clone size: -; D gene: TRBD2; J gene: TRBJ2-7; V gene: TRBV7-9; CDR3 protein: CASSSMGGTVEQYF; CDR3 DNA: TGTGCCAGCAGTTCCATGGGAGGGACGGTCGAGCAGTACTTC
clone size: few; D gene: -; J gene: TRBJ1-2; V gene: TRBV18; CDR3 protein: CASSGGSNYGYTF; CDR3 DNA: TGTGCCAGCTCAGGCGGCTCTAACTATGGCTACACCTTC
clone size: -; D gene: TRBD2; J gene: TRBJ2-1; V gene: TRBV5-4; CDR3 protein: CASVERGGSYNEQFF; CDR3 DNA: TGTGCCAGCGTAGAGCGGGGGGGCTCCTACAATGAGCAGTTCTTC
clone size: -; D gene: -; J gene: TRBJ2-1; V gene: TRBV19; CDR3 protein: CASSLPRLANAYNEQFF; CDR3 DNA: TGTGCCAGTAGTCTCCCAAGACTGGCCAACGCCTACAATGAGCAGTTCTTC
clone size: once; D gene: TRBD2; J gene: TRBJ2-7; V gene: TRBV6-5; CDR3 protein: CASSYGTTYEQYF; CDR3 DNA: TGTGCCAGCAGTTACGGGACTACCTACGAGCAGTACTTC
clone size: -; D gene: -; J gene: TRBJ2-2; V gene: TRBV4-1; CDR3 protein: CASSLGRGTGELFF; CDR3 DNA: TGCGCCAGCAGCCTAGGGAGGGGGACCGGGGAGCTGTTTTTT
clone size: -; D gene: TRBD2; J gene: TRBJ2-5; V gene: TRBV5-6; CDR3 protein: CASRLGLAGGKETQYF; CDR3 DNA: TGTGCCAGCAGACTAGGACTAGCGGGGGGGAAAGAGACCCAGTACTTC
clone size: few; D gene: -; J gene: TRBJ1-5; V gene: TRBV5-6; CDR3 protein: CASSSRTENQPQHF; CDR3 DNA: TGTGCCAGCAGCTCGAGGACTGAGAATCAGCCCCAGCATTTT
clone size: once; D gene: -; J gene: TRBJ2-3; V gene: TRBV27; CDR3 protein: CASSLVGRTSTDTQYF; CDR3 DNA: TGTGCCAGCAGTTTGGTCGGCAGGACTAGCACAGATACGCAGTATTTT
clone size: -; D gene: -; J gene: TRBJ2-7; V gene: TRBV28; CDR3 protein: CASSRKLTYEQYF; CDR3 DNA: TGTGCCAGCAGTCGTAAGCTTACCTACGAGCAGTACTTC
clone size: few; D gene: TRBD2; J gene: TRBJ2-7; V gene: TRBV11-3; CDR3 protein: CASSPGLAGSLYEQYF; CDR3 DNA: TGTGCCAGCAGCCCGGGACTAGCGGGTTCACTCTACGAGCAGTACTTC
clone size: -; D gene: TRBD1; J gene: TRBJ2-7; V gene: TRBV11-2; CDR3 protein: CASSLSRGFYEQYF; CDR3 DNA: TGTGCCAGCAGCTTGTCCAGGGGGTTCTACGAGCAGTACTTC
clone size: -; D gene: -; J gene: TRBJ2-3; V gene: TRBV11-3; CDR3 protein: CASGGSPDTQYF; CDR3 DNA: TGTGCCAGCGGCGGAAGCCCAGATACGCAGTATTTT
clone size: -; D gene: -; J gene: TRBJ1-5; V gene: TRBV5-1; CDR3 protein: CASRENELSNQPQHF; CDR3 DNA: TGCGCCAGCAGAGAGAATGAGTTAAGCAATCAGCCCCAGCATTTT
clone size: -; D gene: -; J gene: TRBJ2-2; V gene: TRBV12-5; CDR3 protein: CASGQPEMSPFF; CDR3 DNA: TGTGCTAGTGGCCAACCCGAAATGAGTCCGTTTTTT
clone size: -; D gene: -; J gene: TRBJ2-3; V gene: TRBV7-6; CDR3 protein: CASSPTPRGSTDTQYF; CDR3 DNA: TGTGCCAGCAGCCCAACCCCACGGGGGAGCACAGATACGCAGTATTTT
clone size: once; D gene: TRBD1; J gene: TRBJ1-2; V gene: TRBV9; CDR3 protein: CASSADRDIYGYTF; CDR3 DNA: TGTGCCAGCAGCGCCGACAGGGATATCTATGGCTACACCTTC
clone size: once; D gene: -; J gene: TRBJ2-1; V gene: TRBV6-5; CDR3 protein: CASDNRLSSYNEQFF; CDR3 DNA: TGTGCCAGCGATAATCGGTTGAGCTCCTACAATGAGCAGTTCTTC
clone size: once; D gene: TRBD1; J gene: TRBJ1-1; V gene: TRBV5-1; CDR3 protein: CASSSANRGQGTEAFF; CDR3 DNA: TGCGCCAGCAGCTCGGCTAACAGGGGGCAAGGCACTGAAGCTTTCTTT
clone size: -; D gene: TRBD1; J gene: TRBJ2-5; V gene: TRBV18; CDR3 protein: CASSPTGGRETQYF; CDR3 DNA: TGTGCCAGCTCACCGACAGGGGGCAGGGAGACCCAGTACTTC
clone size: -; D gene: -; J gene: TRBJ2-5; V gene: TRBV11-1; CDR3 protein: CASSLGRGQETQYF; CDR3 DNA: TGTGCCAGCAGCTTAGGTAGGGGGCAAGAGACCCAGTACTTC
clone size: -; D gene: TRBD1; J gene: TRBJ1-2; V gene: TRBV7-8; CDR3 protein: CASSLTGADGYTF; CDR3 DNA: TGTGCCAGCAGCTTGACAGGGGCGGATGGCTACACCTTC
clone size: once; D gene: -; J gene: TRBJ2-4; V gene: TRBV6-1; CDR3 protein: CASSENTGTKNIQYF; CDR3 DNA: TGTGCCAGCAGTGAAAACACAGGGACCAAAAACATTCAGTACTTC
clone size: -; D gene: -; J gene: TRBJ1-1; V gene: TRBV5-1; CDR3 protein: CASSSNMGGDTEAFF; CDR3 DNA: TGCGCCAGCAGCTCCAACATGGGGGGGGATACTGAAGCTTTCTTT
clone size: -; D gene: TRBD1; J gene: TRBJ2-3; V gene: TRBV14; CDR3 protein: CASSHYPGQGGDTQYF; CDR3 DNA: TGTGCCAGCAGTCATTACCCGGGACAGGGAGGGGATACGCAGTATTTT